This TCR beta chain was documented in a study of CD8 T cells in ankylosing spondylitis (dated by TCRdb to about 2017). About the full investigation: T cell receptor beta repertoires were profiled in healthy donors and ankylosing spondylitis patients so that disease-linked TCR variants could be found. The whole study cohort included 85 to 120 healthy donors and about two dozen ankylosing spondylitis patients. Peripheral blood was sampled, and synovial fluid was also collected from ankylosing spondylitis patients.

The full study reports these points: The disease-linked clones were reported to be significantly enriched in matched synovial fluid samples from ankylosing spondylitis patients. A TCR beta motif of several highly homologous amino acid variants appeared characteristic of blood from ankylosing spondylitis patients. The disease-linked clones had a CD8+ phenotype and were found at relatively low frequencies in peripheral blood. Some of the motif variants had been reported before in the synovial fluid and blood of reactive arthritis patients, a finding that suggests common disease-initiation mechanisms.

This clonotype was seen many times. It has no known antigen specificity. Base qualities are not at hand, and no much larger clone is one base apart. The instrument given in TCRdb is Illumina HiSeq 2500. TCR beta libraries were prepared by quantitative 5'-RACE with molecular barcodes. On the study's bioinformatics: A new computational method, built on a probabilistic model of VDJ rearrangement, was used to identify disease-linked TCR variants. TCRdb ran its own pipeline on the public reads, namely fastp trimming at Q25 and MiXCR clone calling, and kept in-frame beta chains. Rows are unified per CDR3 protein, each entry keeping the most common DNA and genes. The V and J calls follow TCRdb's processing rather than the paper's. The sample yields 450,000 to 550,000 distinct CDR3 sequences; 5.3% were counted once. The ten largest clones represent roughly 3.5% of the sample. Trimming takes 6 bases from V and 0 bases from J, and the germline ends sit 15 bases apart. Spanning cysteine to phenylalanine, the CDR3 consists of 16 amino acids. This entry keeps only the CDR3 DNA: 48 bases, framed from base 1. For CDR1 and CDR2, the germline V gene lists ENHRY and SYGVKD.

The TCR comes from a male donor with ankylosing spondylitis. The sequenced sample was blood, either unsorted or a sorted T cell fraction (not recorded which). This chain is built from TRBV10-3 and TRBJ2-1, with the D gene not confidently named. At the DNA level, the sequence is TGTGCCATCAGGGACGGCACCCTTAGCTCCTACAATGAGCAGTTCTTC. It specifies CAIRDGTLSSYNEQFF.